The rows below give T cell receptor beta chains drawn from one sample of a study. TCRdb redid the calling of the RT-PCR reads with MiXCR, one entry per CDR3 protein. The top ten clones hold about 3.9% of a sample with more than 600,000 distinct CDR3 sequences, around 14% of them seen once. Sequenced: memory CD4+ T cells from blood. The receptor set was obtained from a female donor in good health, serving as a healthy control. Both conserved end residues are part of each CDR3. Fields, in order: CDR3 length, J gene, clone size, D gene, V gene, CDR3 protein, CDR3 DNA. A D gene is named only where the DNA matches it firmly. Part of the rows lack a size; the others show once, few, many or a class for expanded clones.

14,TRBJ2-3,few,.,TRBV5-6,CASSFRQLRDTQYF,TGTGCCAGCAGCTTCAGACAGCTGAGGGATACGCAGTATTTT
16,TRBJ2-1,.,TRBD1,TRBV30,CAWSVSPRGLDNEQFF,TGTGCCTGGAGTGTATCCCCCAGGGGGCTCGACAATGAGCAGTTCTTC
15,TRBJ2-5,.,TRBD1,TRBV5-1,CASSFAGTGEETQYF,TGCGCCAGCAGCTTCGCAGGGACAGGGGAAGAGACCCAGTACTTC
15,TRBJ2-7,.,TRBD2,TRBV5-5,CASSPAGGFSYEQYF,TGTGCCAGCAGCCCTGCGGGAGGCTTTTCCTACGAGCAGTACTTC
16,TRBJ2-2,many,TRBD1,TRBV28,CASSTRTGVDVGELFF,TGTGCCAGCAGTACCAGAACAGGGGTGGACGTCGGGGAGCTGTTTTTT
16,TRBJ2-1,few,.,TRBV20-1,CSARGPPGAEGDEQFF,TGCAGTGCTAGAGGGCCGCCGGGTGCGGAGGGCGATGAGCAGTTCTTC
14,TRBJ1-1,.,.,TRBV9,CASSVGVKNTEAFF,TGTGCCAGCAGCGTAGGAGTGAAGAACACTGAAGCTTTCTTT
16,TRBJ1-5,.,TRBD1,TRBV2,CASSGQGDLSNQPQHF,TGTGCCAGCAGTGGACAGGGAGACCTTAGCAATCAGCCCCAGCATTTT
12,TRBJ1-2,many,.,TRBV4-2,CASSQERYGYTF,TGTGCCAGCAGCCAAGAGCGCTATGGCTACACCTTC
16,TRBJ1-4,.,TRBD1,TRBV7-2,CASSFRRDRGNEKLFF,TGTGCCAGCAGCTTCCGCCGAGACAGGGGGAATGAAAAACTGTTTTTT
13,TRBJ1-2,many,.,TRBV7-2,CASSLARASGYTF,TGTGCCAGCAGCTTAGCCAGGGCGAGCGGCTACACCTTC
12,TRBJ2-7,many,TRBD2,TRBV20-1,CSVTPSGYEQYF,TGCAGTGTCACCCCTAGCGGCTACGAGCAGTACTTC
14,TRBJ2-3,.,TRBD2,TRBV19,CASSIRLATDTQYF,TGTGCCAGTAGTATCCGACTAGCCACAGATACGCAGTATTTT
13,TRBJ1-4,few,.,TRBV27,CASRVTGREKLFF,TGTGCCAGCAGGGTAACAGGGAGGGAAAAACTGTTTTTT
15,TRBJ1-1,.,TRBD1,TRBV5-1,CASSLAEAGGTEAFF,TGCGCCAGCAGCTTGGCCGAAGCAGGGGGCACTGAAGCTTTCTTT
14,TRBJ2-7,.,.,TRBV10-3,CAISGEGVLYEQYF,TGTGCCATCAGTGGGGAAGGCGTACTTTACGAGCAGTACTTC
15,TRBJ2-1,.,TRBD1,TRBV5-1,CASSYTGGPYNEQFF,TGCGCCAGCAGCTACACAGGGGGCCCCTACAATGAGCAGTTCTTC
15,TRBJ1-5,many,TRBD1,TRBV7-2,CASSPGTGMNQPQHF,TGTGCCAGCAGCCCGGGGACAGGCATGAATCAGCCCCAGCATTTT
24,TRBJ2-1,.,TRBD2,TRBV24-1,CATSDNTGASGGGRASGRIDEQFF,TGTGCCACCAGTGACAACACAGGAGCCTCGGGGGGCGGGAGGGCCTCGGGGAGAATCGATGAGCAGTTCTTC
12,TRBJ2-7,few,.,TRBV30,CASSAGTYEQYF,TGTGCCTCTTCTGCGGGGACTTACGAGCAGTACTTC
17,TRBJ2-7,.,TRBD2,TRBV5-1,CASSREGTSGRVNEQYF,TGCGCCAGCAGCCGGGAGGGGACTAGCGGGAGGGTGAACGAGCAGTACTTC
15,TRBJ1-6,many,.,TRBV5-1,CASSPSAGPDSPLHF,TGCGCCAGCAGCCCCTCGGCAGGGCCGGATTCACCCCTCCACTTT
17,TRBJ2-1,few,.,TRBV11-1,CASSLGSTGTQSNEQFF,TGTGCCAGCAGCTTAGGGTCCACCGGGACTCAGAGTAATGAGCAGTTCTTC
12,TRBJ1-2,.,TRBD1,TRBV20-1,CSARQGEQGYTF,TGCAGTGCTCGACAGGGGGAGCAGGGCTACACCTTC
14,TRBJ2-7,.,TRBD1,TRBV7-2,CASSRTGTGYEQYF,TGTGCCAGCAGCCGTACCGGGACAGGCTACGAGCAGTACTTC
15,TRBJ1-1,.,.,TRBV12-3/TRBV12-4,CASSSGKIENTEAFF,TGTGCCAGCAGTTCGGGAAAAATCGAGAACACTGAAGCTTTCTTT
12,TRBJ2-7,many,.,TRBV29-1,CSVVGNSYEQYF,TGCAGCGTTGTAGGCAACTCCTACGAGCAGTACTTC
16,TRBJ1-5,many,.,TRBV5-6,CASSLVGHLSNQPQHF,TGTGCCAGCAGCTTGGTAGGACATCTAAGCAATCAGCCCCAGCATTTT
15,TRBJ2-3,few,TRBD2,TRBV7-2,CASSPGSGRTDTQYF,TGTGCCAGCAGCCCTGGTAGCGGGAGAACAGATACGCAGTATTTT
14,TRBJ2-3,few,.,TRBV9,CASSADPKGDTQYF,TGTGCCAGCAGCGCGGACCCCAAGGGGGATACGCAGTATTTT
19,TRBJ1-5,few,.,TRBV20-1,CSARDGMSQGFYSNQPQHF,TGCAGTGCTAGAGATGGTATGAGCCAGGGGTTTTATAGCAATCAGCCCCAGCATTTT
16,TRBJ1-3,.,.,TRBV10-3,CAISESASGSGNTIYF,TGTGCCATCAGTGAGTCAGCCTCAGGGTCCGGAAACACCATATATTTT
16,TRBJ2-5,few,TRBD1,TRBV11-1,CASSRQGSGAQETQYF,TGTGCCAGCAGCCGACAGGGTTCGGGCGCACAAGAGACCCAGTACTTC
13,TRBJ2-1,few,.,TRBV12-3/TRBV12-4,CASSLASGVEQFF,TGTGCCAGCAGTTTAGCATCGGGGGTCGAGCAGTTCTTC
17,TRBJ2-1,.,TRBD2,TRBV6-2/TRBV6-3,CASSWTSGSSHYNEQFF,TGTGCCAGCAGTTGGACTAGCGGGAGTTCTCACTACAATGAGCAGTTCTTC
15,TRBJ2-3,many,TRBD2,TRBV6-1,CASSAAGVGTDTQYF,TGTGCCAGCAGTGCCGCGGGAGTAGGGACAGATACGCAGTATTTT
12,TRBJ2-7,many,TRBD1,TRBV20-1,CSTNRGRYEQYF,TGCAGTACCAACAGGGGACGCTACGAGCAGTACTTC
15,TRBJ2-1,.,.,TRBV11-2,CASSQSVSSYNEQFF,TGTGCCAGCAGCCAATCCGTCAGCTCCTACAATGAGCAGTTCTTC
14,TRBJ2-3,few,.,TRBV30,CACHRAGITDTQYF,TGTGCCTGCCATCGGGCGGGTATCACAGATACGCAGTATTTT
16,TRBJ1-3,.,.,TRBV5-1,CASSLTPGTPRDTIYF,TGCGCCAGCAGCTTGACCCCGGGAACTCCTCGAGACACCATATATTTT
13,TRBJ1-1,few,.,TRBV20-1,CSALLQTITEAFF,TGCAGTGCTCTCCTCCAGACTATCACTGAAGCTTTCTTT
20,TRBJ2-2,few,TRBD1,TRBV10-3,CAISESSGQGVFLNAGELFF,TGTGCCATCAGTGAGTCCTCCGGACAGGGCGTTTTCCTAAATGCCGGGGAGCTGTTTTTT
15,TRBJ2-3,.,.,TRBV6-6,CASSYDRPSTDTQYF,TGTGCCAGCAGTTACGACAGACCTAGCACAGATACGCAGTATTTT
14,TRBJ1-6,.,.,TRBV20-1,CSAPDSTKFSPLHF,TGCAGTGCCCCGGACAGCACGAAGTTTTCACCCCTCCACTTT
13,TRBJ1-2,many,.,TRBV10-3,CAISDGRGYGYTF,TGTGCCATCAGTGATGGGAGGGGTTATGGCTACACCTTC